The 6 T cell receptor beta chains given below trace back to one sample, sequenced in a study of blood T cell repertoires in COVID-19. Only in-frame clones appear in the TCRdb table, and some are missing; sequencing was by immunoSEQ multiplex PCR. The data show approximately 100,000 clones, roughly 81% seen once. Sequencing input: peripheral blood. The receptors originated from a human donor in a cohort sampled during active COVID-19.

This chain connects TRBV18 to TRBJ2-2; 10 bases line up with TRBD1. Unmatched junction bases numbered 6, after V lost 6 bases and J lost 5 bases. Germline V lookup: CDR1 KGHSH, CDR2 LQKENI. The CDR3 totals 15 residues. The CDR3 protein is CASSLDRGRTGELFF. In DNA form, the CDR3 reads TGTGCCAGCTCGCTTGACAGGGGGCGTACCGGGGAGCTGTTTTTT. Full variable domain (remainder filled in from reference TRBV18 and TRBJ2-2): NAGVMQNPRHLVRRRGQEARLRCSPMKGHSHVYWYRQLPEEGLKFMVYLQKENIIDESGMPKERFSAEFPKEGPSILRIQQVVRGDSAAYFCASSLDRGRTGELFFGEGSRLTVL.

The gene calls are TRBV5-1 and TRBJ2-7; 9 bases line up with TRBD1. The CDR3 has 15 residues. Per germline, CDR1 SGHRS and CDR2 YFSETQ. J lost 1 base, V lost 4 bases, and 6 bases had no gene match. CDR3 sequence: CASSRGTGSSYEQYF. The CDR3 DNA follows: TGCGCCAGCAGCCGCGGGACAGGGAGTTCCTACGAGCAGTACTTC.

J is TRBJ2-1 and V is TRBV5-1, with 8 positions matching TRBD2. Germline V CDR1 and CDR2: SGHRS, YFSETQ. V lost 1 base and J lost 0; bases outside the gene matches: 6. This CDR3 spans 17 amino acids. CDR3 region: CASSLPTGRDSYNEQFF. The CDR3 DNA reads as TGCGCCAGCAGCTTGCCGACCGGGAGGGACTCCTACAATGAGCAGTTCTTC.

This chain links TRBV6-5 with TRBJ1-5; 9 bases match TRBD1. This CDR3 spans 15 amino acids. V lost 6 bases and J lost 3; bases outside the gene matches: 6. Germline CDR1 is MNHEY and CDR2 is SVGAGI. CDR3 bases: TGTGCCAGCAGATCCGGGACAGGGTTCAATCAGCCCCAGCATTTT. It is translated as CASRSGTGFNQPQHF.

The V call is TRBV9, the J call TRBJ2-2; 12 bases agree with TRBD1. Germline values: CDR1 SGDLS, CDR2 YYNGEE. The CDR3 is made up of 17 amino acids. The V segment lost 2 bases and the J segment 6 bases; nucleotides outside the gene matches: 8. The CDR3 reads CASSVGTGGVSAGELFF. In DNA form, the CDR3 reads TGTGCCAGCAGCGTCGGGACAGGGGGCGTTTCAGCCGGGGAGCTGTTTTTT. Variable domain in full (rest from reference TRBV9 and TRBJ2-2): DSGVTQTPKHLITATGQRVTLRCSPRSGDLSVYWYQQSLDQGLQFLIQYYNGEERAKGNILERFSAQQFPDLHSELNLSSLELGDSALYFCASSVGTGGVSAGELFFGEGSRLTVL.

The rearrangement uses TRBV5-1 and TRBJ2-7; 13 nucleotides agree with TRBD2. V was pared by 4 bases and J by 2 bases, with 3 bases of the junction left unmatched. The CDR3 is 15 amino acids. Germline V lookup: CDR1 SGHRS, CDR2 YFSETQ. The CDR3 DNA follows: TGCGCCAGCAGCAAGGGGACTAGCGGGACCTACGAGCAGTACTTC. It is translated as CASSKGTSGTYEQYF.